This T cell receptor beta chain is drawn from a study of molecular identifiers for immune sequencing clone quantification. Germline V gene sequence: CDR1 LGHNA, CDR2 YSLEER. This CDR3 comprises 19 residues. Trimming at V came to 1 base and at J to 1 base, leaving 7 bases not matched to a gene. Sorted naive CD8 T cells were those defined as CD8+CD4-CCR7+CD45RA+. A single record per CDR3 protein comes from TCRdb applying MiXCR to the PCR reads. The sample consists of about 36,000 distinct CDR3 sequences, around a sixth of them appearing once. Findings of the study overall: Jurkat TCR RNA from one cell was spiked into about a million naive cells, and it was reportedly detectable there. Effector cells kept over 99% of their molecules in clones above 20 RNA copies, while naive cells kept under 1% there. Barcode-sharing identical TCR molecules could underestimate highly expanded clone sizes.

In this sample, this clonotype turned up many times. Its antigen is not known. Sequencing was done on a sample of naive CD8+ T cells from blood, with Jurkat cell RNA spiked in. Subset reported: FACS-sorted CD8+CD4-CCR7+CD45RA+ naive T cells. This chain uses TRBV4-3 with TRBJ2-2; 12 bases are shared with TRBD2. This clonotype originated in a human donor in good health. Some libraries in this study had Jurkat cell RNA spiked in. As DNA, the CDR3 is TGCGCCAGCAGCCAAGGCGCCTTACTAGCGGGAGGGAACACCGGGGAGCTGTTTTTT. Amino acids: CASSQGALLAGGNTGELFF.